This TCR beta chain was documented in a study of identical twins. TCRdb re-called the 5' RACE reads with MiXCR, one entry per CDR3 protein. The sample has approximately 210,000 distinct CDR3 sequences; more than 15% are singletons. This clonotype came up a few times. Germline assignment: CDR1 MGHRA and CDR2 YSYEKL. The CDR3 is 16 residues long. V lost 1 base, J lost 4 bases, and 7 bases stayed unmatched. The same sample was also used in a study of T cells expressing NK-cell markers.

What was sequenced was CD8+ T cells sorted from blood. V and J are TRBV4-1 and TRBJ1-5, with TRBD1 matching over 7 bases. This clonotype originated in a woman under 30 in good health. CDR3 DNA sequence: TGCGCCAGCAGCCAAGGGCCCGGACAGGTTAATCAGCCCCAGCATTTT. Protein: CASSQGPGQVNQPQHF.